These 5 T cell receptor beta chains came from one sample sequenced in a study of spatial heterogeneity in lung cancer. Sample time point: sample taken at primary tumor resection. Unsorted whole RNA of tumor, nontumor lung or frozen PBMC was sequenced. TCRdb redid the calling of the 5' RACE reads with MiXCR, one entry per CDR3 protein. The sample gives approximately 25,000 distinct CDR3 sequences, approximately 7% of which show up once; around 15% is in the top ten. Sequenced material: PBMCs, taken at surgery. All receptors derive from a male donor with early-stage non-small cell lung cancer.

This clonotype was seen ten or more times. The chain combines TRBV20-1 with TRBJ1-3; no definite D call. The V end was cut by 3 bases, the J end by 0 bases, with 18 bases between. The CDR3 is 17 residues long. Germline V gene lookup returns CDR1 DFQATT and CDR2 SNEGSKA (reference sequence). In nucleotides, the CDR3 is TGCAGTGCTAGTTCGGCGGACGCCGGGCTCTCTGGAAACACCATATATTTT. This codes for CSASSADAGLSGNTIYF.

This clonotype has just a few counts. The rearrangement uses TRBV20-1 and TRBJ1-4; D is ambiguous. The V gene lost 3 bases and the J gene lost 7 bases, with 18 bases spanning the gap. This CDR3 is 15 amino acids long. CDR1 and CDR2 from the germline V gene are DFQATT and SNEGSKA (reference sequence). In nucleotides, the CDR3 is TGCAGTGCTAGCCGGGCCGCCGGAGAGATTGAAAAACTGTTTTTT. This encodes CSASRAAGEIEKLFF.

V is TRBV11-2 and J is TRBJ2-2, with no clear D. Trimming shortened V by 0 bases and J by 7 bases, and 6 bases separated the two germline ends. The CDR3 spans 13 residues. Germline loops: CDR1 SGHAT, CDR2 FQNNGV. The DNA of the CDR3 is TGTGCCAGCAGCTTAGAGGTGGTCGGGGAGCTGTTTTTT. The encoded protein is CASSLEVVGELFF. The full variable domain, with the rest looked up from reference TRBV11-2 and TRBJ2-2, is EAGVAQSPRYKIIEKRQSVAFWCNPISGHATLYWYQQILGQGPKLLIQFQNNGVVDDSQLPKDRFSAERLKGVDSTLKIQPAKLEDSAVYLCASSLEVVGELFFGEGSRLTVL.

V and J are TRBV24-1 and TRBJ2-1; D ambiguous. V was pared by 4 bases and J by 8 bases, with 5 bases between. The CDR3 has 11 amino acids. The V gene's germline CDR1 is KGHDR and CDR2 SFDVKD. The CDR3 DNA reads TGTGCCACCAGTGAAGTAGATGAGCAGTTCTTC. This sequence encodes CATSEVDEQFF.

This clonotype was counted ten times or more. The V call is TRBV5-1, the J call TRBJ2-6; tentative D call: TRBD1 (5 bases). V lost 7 bases and J lost 4, with 12 bases in between. CDR1 and CDR2 from the germline V gene are SGHRS and YFSETQ. This CDR3 is 14 amino acids long. The CDR3 region is CASGRVAGANVLTF. In DNA form, the CDR3 reads TGCGCCAGCGGCAGGGTTGCGGGGGCCAACGTCCTGACTTTC.